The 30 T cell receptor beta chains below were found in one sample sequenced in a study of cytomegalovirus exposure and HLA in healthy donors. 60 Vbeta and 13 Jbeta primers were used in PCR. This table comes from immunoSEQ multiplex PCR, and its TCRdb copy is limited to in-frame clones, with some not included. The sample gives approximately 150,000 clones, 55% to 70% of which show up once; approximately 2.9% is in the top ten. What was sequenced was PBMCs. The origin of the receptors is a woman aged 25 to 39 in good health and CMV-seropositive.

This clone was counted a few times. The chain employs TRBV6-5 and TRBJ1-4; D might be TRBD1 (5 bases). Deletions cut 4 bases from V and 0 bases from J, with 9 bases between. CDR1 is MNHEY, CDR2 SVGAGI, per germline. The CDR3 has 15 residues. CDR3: CASSSTVATNEKLFF. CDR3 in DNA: TGTGCCAGCAGTTCGACAGTTGCAACTAATGAAAAACTGTTTTTT.

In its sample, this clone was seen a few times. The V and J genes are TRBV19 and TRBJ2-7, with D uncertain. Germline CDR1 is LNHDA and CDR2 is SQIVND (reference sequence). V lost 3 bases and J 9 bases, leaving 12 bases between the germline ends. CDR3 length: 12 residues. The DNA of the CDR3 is TGTGCCAGTAGTATCCCCGGTGGCGGGCAGTACTTC. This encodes CASSIPGGGQYF.

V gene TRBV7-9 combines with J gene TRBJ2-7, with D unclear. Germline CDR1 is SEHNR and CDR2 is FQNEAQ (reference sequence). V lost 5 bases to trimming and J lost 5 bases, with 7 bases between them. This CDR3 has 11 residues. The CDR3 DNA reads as TGTGCCAGCAGCCGGTTCGACGAGCAGTACTTC. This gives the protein CASSRFDEQYF.

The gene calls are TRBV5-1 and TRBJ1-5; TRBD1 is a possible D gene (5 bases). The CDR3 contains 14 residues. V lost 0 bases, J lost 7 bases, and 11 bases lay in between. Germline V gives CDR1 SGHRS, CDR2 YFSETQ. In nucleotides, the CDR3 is TGCGCCAGCAGCTTGGACTGGAGGGGACAGCCCCAGCATTTT. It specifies CASSLDWRGQPQHF.

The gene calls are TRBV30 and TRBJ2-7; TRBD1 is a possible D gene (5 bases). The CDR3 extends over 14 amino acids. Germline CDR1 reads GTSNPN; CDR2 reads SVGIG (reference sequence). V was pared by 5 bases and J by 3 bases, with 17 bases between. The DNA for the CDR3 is TGTGCCTGGTCCCTTGGGGCTCTCTACTACGAGCAGTACTTC. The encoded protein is CAWSLGALYYEQYF. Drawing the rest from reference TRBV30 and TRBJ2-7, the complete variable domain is SQTIHQWPATLVQPVGSPLSLECTVEGTSNPNLYWYRQAAGRGLQLLFYSVGIGQISSEVPQNLSASRPQDRQFILSSKKLLLSDSGFYLCAWSLGALYYEQYFGPGTRLTVT.

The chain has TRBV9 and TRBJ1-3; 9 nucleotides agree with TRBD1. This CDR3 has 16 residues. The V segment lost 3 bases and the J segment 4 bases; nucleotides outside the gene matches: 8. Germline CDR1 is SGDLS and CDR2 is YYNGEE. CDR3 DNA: TGTGCCAGCAGCGCAACGACAGGGGGATTAGGAAACACCATATATTTT. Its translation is CASSATTGGLGNTIYF.

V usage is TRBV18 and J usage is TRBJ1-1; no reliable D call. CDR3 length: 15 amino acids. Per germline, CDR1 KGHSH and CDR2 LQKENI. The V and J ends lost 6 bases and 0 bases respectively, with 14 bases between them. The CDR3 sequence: CASSGVPGMNTEAFF. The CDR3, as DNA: TGTGCCAGCTCCGGGGTGCCGGGCATGAACACTGAAGCTTTCTTT. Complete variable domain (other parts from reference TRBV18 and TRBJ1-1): NAGVMQNPRHLVRRRGQEARLRCSPMKGHSHVYWYRQLPEEGLKFMVYLQKENIIDESGMPKERFSAEFPKEGPSILRIQQVVRGDSAAYFCASSGVPGMNTEAFFGQGTRLTVV.

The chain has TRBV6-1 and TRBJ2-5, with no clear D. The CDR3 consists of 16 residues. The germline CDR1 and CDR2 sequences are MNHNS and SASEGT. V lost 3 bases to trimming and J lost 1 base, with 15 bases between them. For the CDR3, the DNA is TGTGCCAGCAGTGATCCCCTCCGAGGCACCCAAGAGACCCAGTACTTC. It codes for CASSDPLRGTQETQYF.

CDR3 sequence: CASSPKRDEQFF. The DNA for the CDR3 is TGCGCCAGCAGCCCCAAGAGGGATGAGCAGTTCTTC. The chain uses TRBV5-1 and TRBJ2-1; weak D call: TRBD2 (5 bases). This CDR3 comprises 12 residues. Trimming shortened V by 4 bases and J by 8 bases, and 10 bases separated the two germline ends. The germline CDR1 and CDR2 sequences are SGHRS and YFSETQ.

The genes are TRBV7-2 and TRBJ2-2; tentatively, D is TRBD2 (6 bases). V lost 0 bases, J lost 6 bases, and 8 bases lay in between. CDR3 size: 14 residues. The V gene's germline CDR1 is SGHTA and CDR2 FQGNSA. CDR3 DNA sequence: TGTGCCAGCAGCTTAGCTTGGAGGGCCGGGGAGCTGTTTTTT. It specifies CASSLAWRAGELFF.

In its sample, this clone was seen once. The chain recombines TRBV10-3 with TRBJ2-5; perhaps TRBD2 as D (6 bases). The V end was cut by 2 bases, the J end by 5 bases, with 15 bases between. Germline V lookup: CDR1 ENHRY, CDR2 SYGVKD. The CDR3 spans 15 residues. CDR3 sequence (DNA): TGTGCCATCAGTGAGACTAGCATTGGTGGCGAGACCCAGTACTTC. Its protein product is CAISETSIGGETQYF.

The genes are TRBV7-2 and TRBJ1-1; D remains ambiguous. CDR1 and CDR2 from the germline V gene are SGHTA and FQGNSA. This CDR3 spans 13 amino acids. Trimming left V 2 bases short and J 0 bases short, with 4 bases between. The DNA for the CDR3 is TGTGCCAGCAGCTTACAGGTGAACACTGAAGCTTTCTTT. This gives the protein CASSLQVNTEAFF.

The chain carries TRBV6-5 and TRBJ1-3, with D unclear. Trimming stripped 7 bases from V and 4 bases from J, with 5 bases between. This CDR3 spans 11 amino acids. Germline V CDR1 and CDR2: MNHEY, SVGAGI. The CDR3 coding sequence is TGTGCCAGCAATAAAGGAAACACCATATATTTT. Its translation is CASNKGNTIYF.

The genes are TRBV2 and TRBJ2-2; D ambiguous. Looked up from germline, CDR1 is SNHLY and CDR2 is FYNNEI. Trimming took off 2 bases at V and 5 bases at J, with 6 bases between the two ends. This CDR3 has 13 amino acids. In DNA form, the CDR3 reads TGTGCCAGCAGTGAATTTCCTACCGGGGAGCTGTTTTTT. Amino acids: CASSEFPTGELFF.

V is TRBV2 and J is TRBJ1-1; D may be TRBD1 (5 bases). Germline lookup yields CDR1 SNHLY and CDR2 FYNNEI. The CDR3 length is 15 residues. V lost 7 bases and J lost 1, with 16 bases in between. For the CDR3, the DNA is TGTGCCAGCACATCCGACCCGGACAAGAACACTGAAGCTTTCTTT. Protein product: CASTSDPDKNTEAFF.

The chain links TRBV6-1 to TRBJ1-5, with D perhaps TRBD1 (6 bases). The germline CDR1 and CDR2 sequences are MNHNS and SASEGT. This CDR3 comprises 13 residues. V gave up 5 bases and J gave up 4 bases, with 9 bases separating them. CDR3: CASSIQGNQPQHF. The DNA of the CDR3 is TGTGCCAGCAGTATACAGGGAAATCAGCCCCAGCATTTT.

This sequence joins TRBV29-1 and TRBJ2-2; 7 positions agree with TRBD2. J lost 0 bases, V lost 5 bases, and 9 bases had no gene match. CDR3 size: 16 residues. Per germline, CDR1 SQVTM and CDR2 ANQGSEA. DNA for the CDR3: TGCAGCGTTCGGGATAGCGGGCTGGCGAACACCGGGGAGCTGTTTTTT. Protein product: CSVRDSGLANTGELFF.

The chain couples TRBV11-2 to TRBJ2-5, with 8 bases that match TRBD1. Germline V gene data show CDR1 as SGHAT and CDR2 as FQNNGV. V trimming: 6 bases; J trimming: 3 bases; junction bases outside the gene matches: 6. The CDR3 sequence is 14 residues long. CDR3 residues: CASRVTGGEETQYF. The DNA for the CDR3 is TGTGCCAGCAGAGTTACAGGGGGAGAAGAGACCCAGTACTTC.

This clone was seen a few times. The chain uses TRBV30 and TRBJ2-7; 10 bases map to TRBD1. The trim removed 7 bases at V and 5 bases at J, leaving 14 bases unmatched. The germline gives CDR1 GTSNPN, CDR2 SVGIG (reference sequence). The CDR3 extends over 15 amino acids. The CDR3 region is CAYYIPGQGTHEQYF. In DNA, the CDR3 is TGTGCCTACTATATCCCGGGACAGGGGACCCACGAGCAGTACTTC.

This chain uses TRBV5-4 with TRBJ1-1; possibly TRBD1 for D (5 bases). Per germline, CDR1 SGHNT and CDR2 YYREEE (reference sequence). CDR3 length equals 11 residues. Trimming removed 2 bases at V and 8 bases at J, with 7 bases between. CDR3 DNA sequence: TGTGCCAGCAGCTTTCGGACAGAAGCTTTCTTT. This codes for CASSFRTEAFF.

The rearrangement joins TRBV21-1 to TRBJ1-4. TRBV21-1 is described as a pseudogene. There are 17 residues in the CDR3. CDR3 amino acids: CASSPGEGVLPNEKLFF. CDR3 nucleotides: TGTGCCAGCAGCCCGGGAGAAGGCGTACTACCTAATGAAAAACTGTTTTTT.

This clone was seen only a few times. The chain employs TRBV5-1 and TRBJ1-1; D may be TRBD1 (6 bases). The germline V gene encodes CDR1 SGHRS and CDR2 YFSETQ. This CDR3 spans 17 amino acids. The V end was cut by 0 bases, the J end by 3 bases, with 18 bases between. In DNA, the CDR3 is TGCGCCAGCAGCTTGGCTCTTGGGGCAGGGGTGGACACTGAAGCTTTCTTT. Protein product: CASSLALGAGVDTEAFF.

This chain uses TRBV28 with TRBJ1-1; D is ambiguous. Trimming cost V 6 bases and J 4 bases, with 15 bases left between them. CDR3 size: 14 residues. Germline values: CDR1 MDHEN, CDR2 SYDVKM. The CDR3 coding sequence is TGTGCCAGCAGCCGAAGACTGGTCCTCACTGAAGCTTTCTTT. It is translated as CASSRRLVLTEAFF.

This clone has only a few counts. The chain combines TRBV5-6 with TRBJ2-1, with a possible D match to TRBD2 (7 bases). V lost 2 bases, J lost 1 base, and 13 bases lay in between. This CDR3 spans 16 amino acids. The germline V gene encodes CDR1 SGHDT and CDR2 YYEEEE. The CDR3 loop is CASSLGGGASYNEQFF. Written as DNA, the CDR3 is TGTGCCAGCAGCTTAGGGGGGGGCGCGTCCTACAATGAGCAGTTCTTC.

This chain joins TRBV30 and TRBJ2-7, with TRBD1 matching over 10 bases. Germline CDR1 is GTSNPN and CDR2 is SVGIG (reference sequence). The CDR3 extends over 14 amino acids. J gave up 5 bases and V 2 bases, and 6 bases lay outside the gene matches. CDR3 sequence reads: CAWSMGTGDHEQYF. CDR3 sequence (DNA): TGTGCCTGGAGTATGGGGACAGGGGACCACGAGCAGTACTTC.

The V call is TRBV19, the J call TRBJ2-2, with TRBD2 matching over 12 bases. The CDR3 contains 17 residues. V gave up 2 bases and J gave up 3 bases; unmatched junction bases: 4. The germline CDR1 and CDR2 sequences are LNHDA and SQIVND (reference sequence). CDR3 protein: CASSIPRLAGDTGELFF. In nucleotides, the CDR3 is TGTGCCAGTAGTATACCTCGACTAGCGGGAGACACCGGGGAGCTGTTTTTT. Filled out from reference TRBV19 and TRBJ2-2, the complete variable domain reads DGGITQSPKYLFRKEGQNVTLSCEQNLNHDAMYWYRQDPGQGLRLIYYSQIVNDFQKGDIAEGYSVSREKKESFPLTVTSAQKNPTAFYLCASSIPRLAGDTGELFFGEGSRLTVL.

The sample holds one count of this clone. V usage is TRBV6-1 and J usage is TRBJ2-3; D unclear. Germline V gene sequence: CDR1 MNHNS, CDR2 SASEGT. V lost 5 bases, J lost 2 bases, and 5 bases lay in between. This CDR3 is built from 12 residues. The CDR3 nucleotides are TGTGCCAGCAGTCCCAACACAGATACGCAGTATTTT. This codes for CASSPNTDTQYF.

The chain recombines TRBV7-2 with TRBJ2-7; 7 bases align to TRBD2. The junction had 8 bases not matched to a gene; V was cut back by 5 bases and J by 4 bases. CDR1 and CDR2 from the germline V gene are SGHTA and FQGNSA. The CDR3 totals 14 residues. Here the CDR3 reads CASSGGGGRYEQYF. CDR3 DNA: TGTGCCAGCAGCGGGGGGGGTGGGCGTTACGAGCAGTACTTC. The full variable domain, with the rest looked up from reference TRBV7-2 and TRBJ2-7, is GAGVSQSPSNKVTEKGKDVELRCDPISGHTALYWYRQSLGQGLEFLIYFQGNSAPDKSGLPSDRFSAERTGGSVSTLTIQRTQQEDSAVYLCASSGGGGRYEQYFGPGTRLTVT.

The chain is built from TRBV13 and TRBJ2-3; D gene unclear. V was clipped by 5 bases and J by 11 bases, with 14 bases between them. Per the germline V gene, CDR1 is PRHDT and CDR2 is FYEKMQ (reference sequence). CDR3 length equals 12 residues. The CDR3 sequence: CASSPTPGQQYF. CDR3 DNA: TGTGCCAGCAGCCCTACCCCTGGTCAGCAGTATTTT.

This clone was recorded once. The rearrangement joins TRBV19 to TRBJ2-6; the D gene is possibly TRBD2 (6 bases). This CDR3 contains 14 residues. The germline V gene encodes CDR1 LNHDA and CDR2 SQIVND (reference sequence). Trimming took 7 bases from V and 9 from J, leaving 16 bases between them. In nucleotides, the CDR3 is TGTGCCAGTATGGGAAAGGGACTTTACAACGTCCTGACTTTC. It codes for CASMGKGLYNVLTF.